These 27 T cell receptor beta chains were sequenced from one sample in a study of OX40 agonist ivuxolimab in advanced cancers. Here immunoSEQ multiplex PCR was the method, and the copy in TCRdb shows in-frame clones only, minus some. Of roughly 60,000 clones in the sample, around nine tenths are singletons; the top ten hold around a quarter. The sample was CD4+ or CD8+ T cells sorted from blood, taken in a trial of the OX40 agonist ivuxolimab. The receptors stem from an adult with an advanced solid tumor such as melanoma, head and neck, liver or kidney cancer.

The chain recombines TRBV25-1 with TRBJ2-2; 9 bases match TRBD2. V lost 8 bases to trimming and J lost 0 bases; unmatched junction nucleotides: 7. This CDR3 contains 16 residues. Germline-derived CDR1 and CDR2 are MGHDK and SYGVNS. The CDR3 region is CASQWAGGPNTGELFF. CDR3 bases: TGTGCCAGCCAGTGGGCGGGAGGGCCGAACACCGGGGAGCTGTTTTTT. Supplemented by reference TRBV25-1 and TRBJ2-2, the full variable domain reads EADIYQTPRYLVIGTGKKITLECSQTMGHDKMYWYQQDPGMELHLIHYSYGVNSTEKGDLSSESTVSRIRTEHFPLTLESARPSHTSQYLCASQWAGGPNTGELFFGEGSRLTVL.

CDR3: CASSLTPTSGRVTDTQYF. CDR3 DNA: TGTGCCAGCAGCTTAACCCCGACTAGCGGGAGGGTCACAGATACGCAGTATTTT. The chain recombines TRBV7-8 with TRBJ2-3, with TRBD2 matching 14 bases. Trimming removed 2 bases from V and 2 bases from J; junction bases left unmatched: 6. Germline V gene sequence: CDR1 SGHVS, CDR2 FQNEAQ. The CDR3 covers 18 residues.

The chain carries TRBV28 and TRBJ1-5, with D tentatively TRBD1 (5 bases). The CDR3 contains 15 residues. The V and J ends lost 7 bases and 10 bases respectively, with 23 bases between them. Germline V gene sequence: CDR1 MDHEN, CDR2 SYDVKM. In nucleotides, the CDR3 is TGTGCCAGCACCGACGCGGACTTTGTGGGGGGACCCCAGCATTTT. Translation: CASTDADFVGGPQHF.

This clone was seen just once. This chain links TRBV28 with TRBJ1-5; 7 nucleotides match TRBD1. J gave up 7 bases and V 3 bases, and 12 bases lay outside the gene matches. The germline CDR1 and CDR2 sequences are MDHEN and SYDVKM. This CDR3 is 16 amino acids long. The CDR3 coding sequence is TGTGCCAGCAGTTTGCGCAGTACAGGGGTGGGGCAGCCCCAGCATTTT. Translated, it gives CASSLRSTGVGQPQHF.

This clone was seen only once. The J gene is TRBJ2-5, the V gene TRBV4-1; the D call may be TRBD1 or TRBD2 (6 bases each). The V gene lost 4 bases and the J gene lost 2 bases, with 14 bases spanning the gap. Germline CDR1 and CDR2: MGHRA and YSYEKL. This CDR3 has 15 residues. As DNA, the CDR3 is TGCGCCAGCAGCCCGCGGGACACAACTCAAGAGACCCAGTACTTC. As protein: CASSPRDTTQETQYF.

This rearrangement joins TRBV11-2 to TRBJ1-1; D is perhaps TRBD1 (5 bases). There are 15 residues in the CDR3. The germline gives CDR1 SGHAT, CDR2 FQNNGV. V shed 5 bases and J shed 6 bases, with 19 bases lying between them. This CDR3 reads CASSPRLGAWPEAFF. CDR3 nucleotide sequence: TGTGCCAGCAGCCCTCGGCTTGGGGCCTGGCCTGAAGCTTTCTTT.

The chain combines TRBV6-6 with TRBJ2-2; 12 bases fit TRBD2. Germline CDR1 reads MNHNY; CDR2 reads SVGAGI (reference sequence). V lost 5 bases to trimming and J lost 2 bases; unmatched junction nucleotides: 3. This CDR3 has 16 residues. The DNA of the CDR3 is TGTGCCAGCAGTCGACTAGCGGGAGAAAACACCGGGGAGCTGTTTTTT. This translates into CASSRLAGENTGELFF.

The chain links TRBV5-8 to TRBJ1-5; a weak D match, TRBD1 (5 bases). CDR1 and CDR2 from the germline V gene are SGHTS and YDEGEE. Trimming took 0 bases from V and 6 from J, leaving 10 bases between them. The CDR3 totals 14 residues. Written as DNA, the CDR3 is TGTGCCAGCAGCTTGGCTCAGGGCGGTCAGCCCCAGCATTTT. Residues: CASSLAQGGQPQHF.

The V and J genes are TRBV7-8 and TRBJ2-1; D unclear. CDR3 length: 14 residues. The V and J ends lost 2 bases and 7 bases respectively, with 12 bases between them. Germline CDR1 and CDR2: SGHVS and FQNEAQ. CDR3 residues: CASSLLTLENEQFF. The CDR3 DNA sequence: TGTGCCAGCAGCTTACTAACCCTCGAGAATGAGCAGTTCTTC.

The CDR3 spells CASSEGRTGGSYEQYF. CDR3 nucleotides: TGCGCCAGCAGTGAAGGGAGGACAGGGGGATCCTACGAGCAGTACTTC. The chain couples TRBV10-2 to TRBJ2-7; 10 positions match TRBD1. Trimming cost V 3 bases and J 1 base; bases outside gene matches: 6. The CDR3 runs 16 residues. CDR1 is WSHSY, CDR2 SAAADI, per germline.

The chain joins TRBV6-5 to TRBJ2-7; D is possibly TRBD1 (6 bases). V was cut by 6 bases and J by 4 bases, with 13 bases left in between. The CDR3 extends over 13 amino acids. The germline gives CDR1 MNHEY, CDR2 SVGAGI. The CDR3 DNA sequence: TGTGCCAGCAGCCAGACAGGAGGATACGAGCAGTACTTC. Its protein is CASSQTGGYEQYF.

The chain recombines TRBV27 with TRBJ2-3; TRBD2 matches at 13 bases. Per the germline V gene, CDR1 is MNHEY and CDR2 is SMNVEV (reference sequence). CDR3 length: 16 residues. The junction had 10 bases not matched to a gene; V was cut back by 8 bases and J by 5 bases. DNA of the CDR3: TGTGCCAGCTTACCCATAGGACTAGCGGGAGAAGATACGCAGTATTTT. Amino acid sequence: CASLPIGLAGEDTQYF.

The chain combines TRBV5-1 with TRBJ2-3; the D is unclear. Trimming took 0 bases from V and 1 from J, leaving 12 bases between them. Per the germline V gene, CDR1 is SGHRS and CDR2 is YFSETQ. The CDR3 runs to 16 residues. The CDR3 DNA sequence: TGCGCCAGCAGCTTGGCCGCGGCAATGGGCACAGATACGCAGTATTTT. Translation: CASSLAAAMGTDTQYF.

This chain uses TRBV7-3 with TRBJ2-3, with TRBD1 as a possible D gene (5 bases). Trimming took 1 base from V and 2 from J, leaving 10 bases between them. CDR3 length equals 15 residues. Germline CDR1 and CDR2: SGHTA and FQGTGA. The CDR3 DNA reads TGTGCCAGCAGCTTAAGTGGGGCAGTCACAGATACGCAGTATTTT. It translates to CASSLSGAVTDTQYF.

This sequence joins TRBV11-3 and TRBJ2-7; maybe TRBD1 (5 bases). The V gene lost 7 bases and the J gene lost 2 bases, with 21 bases spanning the gap. This CDR3 has 16 residues. Germline CDR1 and CDR2: SGHNT and YENEEA. Written as DNA, the CDR3 is TGTGCCAGCAACCCAAGGGGTAGGGTGAACCCCTACGAGCAGTACTTC. The encoded protein is CASNPRGRVNPYEQYF.

The chain joins TRBV30 to TRBJ2-3; D is uncertain. Germline V gives CDR1 GTSNPN, CDR2 SVGIG (reference sequence). This CDR3 contains 13 residues. The V end was cut by 4 bases, the J end by 4 bases, with 12 bases between. CDR3 loop: CAWNSGLPDTQYF. The CDR3 bases are TGTGCCTGGAATAGTGGGTTACCAGATACGCAGTATTTT.

This chain joins TRBV4-3 and TRBJ2-7; 9 bases agree with TRBD1. With 0 bases clipped from V and 6 bases from J, the junction kept 9 bases outside the gene matches. The V gene's germline CDR1 is LGHNA and CDR2 YSLEER. This CDR3 comprises 16 residues. The CDR3: CASSQEPGQGNGEQYF. DNA of the CDR3: TGCGCCAGCAGCCAAGAGCCCGGACAGGGGAACGGCGAGCAGTACTTC.

The gene calls are TRBV9 and TRBJ1-1; D is uncertain. V was clipped by 0 bases and J by 3 bases, with 9 bases between them. Germline V gene data show CDR1 as SGDLS and CDR2 as YYNGEE. This CDR3 spans 14 amino acids. The CDR3 protein is CASSVGGRDTEAFF. The DNA for the CDR3 is TGTGCCAGCAGCGTAGGGGGTAGGGACACTGAAGCTTTCTTT.

J is TRBJ2-1 and V is TRBV19, with 8 bases that match TRBD2. Germline V CDR1 and CDR2: LNHDA, SQIVND (reference sequence). This CDR3 spans 15 amino acids. Trimming cost V 5 bases and J 3 bases; bases outside gene matches: 6. The CDR3 loop is CASSAAGLVYNEQFF. The CDR3 nucleotides read TGTGCCAGTAGTGCCGCGGGACTAGTCTACAATGAGCAGTTCTTC. Full variable domain (outside the CDR3, taken from reference TRBV19 and TRBJ2-1): DGGITQSPKYLFRKEGQNVTLSCEQNLNHDAMYWYRQDPGQGLRLIYYSQIVNDFQKGDIAEGYSVSREKKESFPLTVTSAQKNPTAFYLCASSAAGLVYNEQFFGPGTRLTVL.

The chain employs TRBV9 and TRBJ2-7; TRBD2 matches at 15 bases. The V gene end was trimmed by 4 bases and the J gene end by 2 bases; junction bases not matched to a gene: 4. Germline lookup yields CDR1 SGDLS and CDR2 YYNGEE. This CDR3 has 16 amino acids. In nucleotides, the CDR3 is TGTGCCAGCAGCCGCGGACTAGCGGGGGGGACCTACGAGCAGTACTTC. Amino acids: CASSRGLAGGTYEQYF.

The V and J genes are TRBV2 and TRBJ2-3; 10 bases are a match to TRBD2. V shed 7 bases and J 6 bases; nucleotides not matched to a gene: 10. The V gene's germline CDR1 is SNHLY and CDR2 FYNNEI. The CDR3 is 15 amino acids. CDR3 nucleotide sequence: TGTGCCAGCAAGGTTACAGCGGGAGGGTGGGATACGCAGTATTTT. Translating it yields CASKVTAGGWDTQYF.

V and J are TRBV15 and TRBJ2-3; unclear D gene. Looked up from germline, CDR1 is LNHNV and CDR2 is YYDKDF (reference sequence). Trimming cost V 0 bases and J 6 bases, with 4 bases left between them. The CDR3 runs 12 residues. The CDR3 DNA reads TGTGCCACCAGCAGAGAGGGGGATACGCAGTATTTT. Amino acid sequence: CATSREGDTQYF.

The chain carries TRBV2 and TRBJ2-2; no firm D call. The CDR3 length is 15 residues. Germline lookup yields CDR1 SNHLY and CDR2 FYNNEI. Trimming removed 4 bases at V and 1 base at J, with 10 bases between. The chain's CDR3 is CASSGLLWNTGELFF. CDR3 nucleotide sequence: TGTGCCAGCAGTGGACTCCTCTGGAACACCGGGGAGCTGTTTTTT. The full variable domain, its missing parts supplied by reference TRBV2 and TRBJ2-2, is EPEVTQTPSHQVTQMGQEVILRCVPISNHLYFYWYRQILGQKVEFLVSFYNNEISEKSEIFDDQFSVERPDGSNFTLKIRSTKLEDSAMYFCASSGLLWNTGELFFGEGSRLTVL.

In its sample, this clone was seen once. The chain recombines TRBV4-1 with TRBJ2-3; tentatively, D is TRBD2 (6 bases). V was trimmed by 4 bases and J by 0 bases, leaving 14 bases between them. The CDR3 is made up of 16 amino acids. Germline V gene data show CDR1 as MGHRA and CDR2 as YSYEKL. The CDR3 DNA reads TGCGCCAGCAGCCTAGCTCTTGGAGGGAGCACAGATACGCAGTATTTT. Translation: CASSLALGGSTDTQYF.

This clone was observed once. J is TRBJ2-6 and V is TRBV10-1, with D perhaps TRBD1 (6 bases). Germline CDR1 WNHNN, CDR2 SYGVQD (reference sequence). CDR3 length: 16 amino acids. Trimming removed 6 bases from V and 2 bases from J, with 14 bases in between. The CDR3 coding sequence is TGCGCCAGCAGCAATCGTACAGGGACTGGGGCCAACGTCCTGACTTTC. It is translated as CASSNRTGTGANVLTF.

This clone showed up just a few times. The V call is TRBV19, the J call TRBJ1-2, with D possibly matching TRBD1 (5 bases). The V and J ends lost 5 bases and 7 bases respectively, with 8 bases between them. This CDR3 is 11 amino acids long. Germline CDR1 and CDR2: LNHDA and SQIVND (reference sequence). CDR3 sequence (DNA): TGTGCCAGTAGTGAGGGACGTGGCTACACCTTC. Amino acid sequence: CASSEGRGYTF.

V is TRBV2 and J is TRBJ1-3, with TRBD1 matching over 8 bases. This CDR3 has 16 residues. Germline CDR1 and CDR2: SNHLY and FYNNEI. V gave up 6 bases and J gave up 5 bases; unmatched junction bases: 12. The chain's CDR3 is CASREETGGRRNTIYF. The DNA for the CDR3 is TGTGCCAGCAGGGAGGAAACAGGGGGAAGAAGAAACACCATATATTTT.